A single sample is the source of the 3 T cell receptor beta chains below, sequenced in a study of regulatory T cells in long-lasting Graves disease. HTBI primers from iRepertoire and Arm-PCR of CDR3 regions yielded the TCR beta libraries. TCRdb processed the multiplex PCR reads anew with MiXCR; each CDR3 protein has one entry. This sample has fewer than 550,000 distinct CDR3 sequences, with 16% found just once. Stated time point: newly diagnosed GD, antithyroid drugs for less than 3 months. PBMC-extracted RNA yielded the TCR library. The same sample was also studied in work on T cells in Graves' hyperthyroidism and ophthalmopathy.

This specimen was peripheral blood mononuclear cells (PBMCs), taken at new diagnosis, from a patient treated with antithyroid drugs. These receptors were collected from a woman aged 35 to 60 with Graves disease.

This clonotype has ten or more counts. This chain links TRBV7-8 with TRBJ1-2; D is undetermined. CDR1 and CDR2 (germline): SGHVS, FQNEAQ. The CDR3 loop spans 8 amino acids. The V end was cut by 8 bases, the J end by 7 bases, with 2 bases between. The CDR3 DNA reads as TGTGCCAGCCCTGGCTACACCTTC. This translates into CASPGYTF.

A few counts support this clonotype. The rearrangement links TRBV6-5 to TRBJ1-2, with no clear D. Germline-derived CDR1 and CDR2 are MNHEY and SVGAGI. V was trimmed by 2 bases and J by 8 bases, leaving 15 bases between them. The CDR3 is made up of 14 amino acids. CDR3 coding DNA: TGTGCCAGCAGTTACGAGGCCGCCGCGCGGGGCTACACCTTC. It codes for CASSYEAAARGYTF.

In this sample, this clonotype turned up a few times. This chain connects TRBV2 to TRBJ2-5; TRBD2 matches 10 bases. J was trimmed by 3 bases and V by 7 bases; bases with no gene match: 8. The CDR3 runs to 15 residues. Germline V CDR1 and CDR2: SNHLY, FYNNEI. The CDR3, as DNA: TGTGCCAGCAAACAAAGCGGGGGGGCGAAAGAGACCCAGTACTTC. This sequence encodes CASKQSGGAKETQYF. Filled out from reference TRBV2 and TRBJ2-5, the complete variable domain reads EPEVTQTPSHQVTQMGQEVILRCVPISNHLYFYWYRQILGQKVEFLVSFYNNEISEKSEIFDDQFSVERPDGSNFTLKIRSTKLEDSAMYFCASKQSGGAKETQYFGPGTRLLVL.